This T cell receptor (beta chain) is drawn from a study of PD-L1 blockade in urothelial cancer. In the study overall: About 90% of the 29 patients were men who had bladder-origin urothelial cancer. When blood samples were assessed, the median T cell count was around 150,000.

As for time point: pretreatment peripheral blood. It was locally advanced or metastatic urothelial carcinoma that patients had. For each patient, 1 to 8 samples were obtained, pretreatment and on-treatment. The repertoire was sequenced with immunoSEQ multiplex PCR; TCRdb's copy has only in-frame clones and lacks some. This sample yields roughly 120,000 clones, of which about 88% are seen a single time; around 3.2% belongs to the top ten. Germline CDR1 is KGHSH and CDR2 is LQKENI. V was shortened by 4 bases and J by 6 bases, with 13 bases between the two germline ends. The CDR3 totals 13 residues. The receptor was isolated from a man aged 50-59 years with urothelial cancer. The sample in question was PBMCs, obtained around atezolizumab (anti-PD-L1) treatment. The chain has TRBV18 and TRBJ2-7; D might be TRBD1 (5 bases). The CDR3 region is CASSQGVGREQYF. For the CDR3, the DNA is TGTGCCAGCTCACAAGGGGTGGGGCGCGAGCAGTACTTC.